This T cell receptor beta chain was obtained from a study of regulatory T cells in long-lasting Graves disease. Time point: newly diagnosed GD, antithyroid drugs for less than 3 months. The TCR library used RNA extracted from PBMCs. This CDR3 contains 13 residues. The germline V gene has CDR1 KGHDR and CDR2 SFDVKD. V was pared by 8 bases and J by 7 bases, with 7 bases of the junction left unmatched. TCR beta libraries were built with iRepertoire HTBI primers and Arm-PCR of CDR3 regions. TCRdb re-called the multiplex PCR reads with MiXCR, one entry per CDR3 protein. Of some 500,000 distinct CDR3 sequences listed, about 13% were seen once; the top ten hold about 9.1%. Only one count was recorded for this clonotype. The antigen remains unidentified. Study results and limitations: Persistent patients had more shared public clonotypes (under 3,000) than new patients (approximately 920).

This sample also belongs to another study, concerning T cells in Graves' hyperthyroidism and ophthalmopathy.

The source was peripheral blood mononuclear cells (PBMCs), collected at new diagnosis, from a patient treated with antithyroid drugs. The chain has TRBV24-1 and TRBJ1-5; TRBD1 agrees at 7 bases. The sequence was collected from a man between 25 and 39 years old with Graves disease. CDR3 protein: CATTEGAGQPQHF. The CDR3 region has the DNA TGTGCCACCACGGAGGGGGCCGGGCAGCCCCAGCATTTT.